The 27 T cell receptor beta chains listed next were all sequenced from one sample in a study of blood T cell repertoires in COVID-19. Produced via immunoSEQ multiplex PCR; TCRdb's table is partial and in-frame only. Of 300,000 to 350,000 clones listed, approximately 83% are singletons. The specimen sequenced was PBMCs or T cells enriched from blood (not recorded which). The origin of the receptors is a man aged 25-40 years who had recovered from COVID-19.

The rearrangement uses TRBV7-9 and TRBJ1-4; 11 positions match TRBD1. This CDR3 spans 17 amino acids. The V gene's germline CDR1 is SEHNR and CDR2 FQNEAQ (reference sequence). V shed 0 bases, J shed 8 bases, and the junction held 8 bases outside the gene matches. For the CDR3, the DNA is TGTGCCAGCAGCTTAGCCAGGACAGGGGGCTATAGAGAAAAACTGTTTTTT. Translated: CASSLARTGGYREKLFF.

This chain connects TRBV29-1 to TRBJ2-2; D remains unclear. Germline V lookup: CDR1 SQVTM, CDR2 ANQGSEA. The V end lost 3 bases, the J end lost 1 base, and 6 bases lay between the germline ends. CDR3 length equals 13 residues. CDR3 protein: CSVDRQNTGELFF. The CDR3 bases are TGCAGCGTTGATCGACAGAACACCGGGGAGCTGTTTTTT.

This clone was observed a single time. J is TRBJ1-3 and V is TRBV20-1; D may be TRBD1 (5 bases). V was trimmed by 5 bases and J by 9 bases, leaving 11 bases between them. CDR3 length: 11 amino acids. Germline CDR1 DFQATT, CDR2 SNEGSKA (reference sequence). CDR3 coding DNA: TGCAGTGCTGGGGCTTTTGGCACCATATATTTT. Encoded protein: CSAGAFGTIYF.

The table lists this clone with a few counts. The V and J genes are TRBV24-1 and TRBJ2-2, with D possibly being TRBD2 (6 bases). V was pared by 3 bases and J by 4 bases, with 11 bases between. The CDR3 extends over 15 amino acids. The germline V gene encodes CDR1 KGHDR and CDR2 SFDVKD. This CDR3 is CATSDRDSSTGELFF. The DNA of the CDR3 is TGTGCCACCAGTGATAGGGACTCATCCACCGGGGAGCTGTTTTTT.

The V call is TRBV19, the J call TRBJ1-5, with 9 bases fitting TRBD1. There are 16 residues in the CDR3. Germline CDR1 LNHDA, CDR2 SQIVND (reference sequence). The ends lost 6 bases at V and 3 bases at J; junction bases unmatched: 9. DNA for the CDR3: TGTGCCAGTAGGGTCCCGGGACAGGGTAACAATCAGCCCCAGCATTTT. The encoded protein is CASRVPGQGNNQPQHF.

The chain carries TRBV5-1 and TRBJ2-2, with 10 bases that match TRBD2. V lost 4 bases and J lost 10; bases outside the gene matches: 4. This CDR3 has 13 residues. Germline-derived CDR1 and CDR2 are SGHRS and YFSETQ. CDR3 sequence reads: CASSSGGVAELFF. CDR3 sequence (DNA): TGCGCCAGCAGCAGCGGGGGGGTTGCGGAGCTGTTTTTT.

This clone was seen once. The gene calls are TRBV5-4 and TRBJ2-3; 9 nucleotides line up with TRBD2. The CDR3 consists of 18 residues. Germline V lookup: CDR1 SGHNT, CDR2 YYREEE (reference sequence). V lost 0 bases to trimming and J lost 6 bases; unmatched junction nucleotides: 14. CDR3 region: CASSLGAGGVAITDTQYF. The CDR3, as DNA: TGTGCCAGCAGCTTGGGAGCGGGGGGTGTGGCGATCACGGATACGCAGTATTTT.

The chain uses TRBV2 and TRBJ1-5; the D is unclear. V gave up 3 bases and J gave up 2 bases, with 8 bases separating them. The CDR3 length is 14 residues. In germline, CDR1 is SNHLY, CDR2 FYNNEI. The CDR3 coding sequence is TGTGCCAGCAGTGAGGTCGGGGGCAATCAGCCCCAGCATTTT. Its translation: CASSEVGGNQPQHF.

The chain has TRBV3-1 (or the pseudogene TRBV3-2) and TRBJ2-1; D call uncertain. This CDR3 has 15 amino acids. Germline V lookup: CDR1 LGHDT, CDR2 YNNKEL (reference sequence). V dropped 4 bases and J dropped 10 bases, with 20 bases sitting between them. The CDR3 here is CASSLRQFTSREQFF. DNA for the CDR3: TGTGCCAGCAGCCTTCGGCAATTTACCAGCAGGGAGCAGTTCTTC.

V usage is TRBV19 and J usage is TRBJ2-1, with 15 bases lining up with TRBD2. V lost 5 bases to trimming and J lost 12 bases; unmatched junction nucleotides: 11. Germline V gene lookup returns CDR1 LNHDA and CDR2 SQIVND (reference sequence). The CDR3 contains 16 residues. CDR3 DNA sequence: TGTGCCAGTAGTGCCGGACTAGCGGGGGGGCTGGTAGCGCAGTTCTTC. Translating it yields CASSAGLAGGLVAQFF.

The rearrangement joins TRBV19 to TRBJ2-1; 7 bases map to TRBD2. The ends lost 8 bases at V and 6 bases at J; junction bases unmatched: 10. Germline V CDR1 and CDR2: LNHDA, SQIVND (reference sequence). The CDR3 contains 14 residues. CDR3 loop: CASGGGMMSNEQFF. The DNA of the CDR3 is TGTGCCAGTGGGGGGGGGATGATGTCCAATGAGCAGTTCTTC.

The chain recombines TRBV6-5 with TRBJ1-1; TRBD1 is a possible D gene (6 bases). CDR1 is MNHEY, CDR2 SVGAGI, per germline. CDR3 length: 15 amino acids. Trimming took off 6 bases at V and 0 bases at J, with 14 bases between the two ends. The DNA for the CDR3 is TGTGCCAGCAGCCGCAGGACAGCCATGAACACTGAAGCTTTCTTT. Amino acid sequence: CASSRRTAMNTEAFF.

This clone is medium-sized (0.01 to 0.1%) by share. This rearrangement joins TRBV6-1 to TRBJ1-6; tentatively, D is TRBD1 (5 bases). The CDR3 extends over 14 amino acids. V was clipped by 3 bases and J by 11 bases, with 14 bases between them. CDR1 and CDR2 (germline): MNHNS, SASEGT. CDR3 coding DNA: TGTGCCAGCAGTGAGCCTGAACAGGTGCCACCCCTCCACTTT. Encoded protein: CASSEPEQVPPLHF.

J is TRBJ1-1 and V is TRBV2; 9 positions match TRBD1. CDR1 is SNHLY and CDR2 is FYNNEI in the germline V gene. Losses at the gene ends were 5 bases for V and 0 bases for J; bases not matched to a gene: 10. This CDR3 is built from 17 residues. The CDR3, as DNA: TGTGCCAGCAGTCTTCCTACAGGGGGCTCTATGAACACTGAAGCTTTCTTT. Translated, it gives CASSLPTGGSMNTEAFF.

This clone was counted once. This chain joins TRBV4-2 and TRBJ1-1; TRBD1 might be the D (5 bases). This CDR3 contains 15 residues. Deletions cut 2 bases from V and 2 bases from J, with 12 bases between. The germline CDR1 and CDR2 sequences are LGHNA and YNFKEQ. The CDR3: CASSQQGRLNTEAFF. The CDR3 region has the DNA TGTGCCAGCAGCCAACAGGGCCGATTAAACACTGAAGCTTTCTTT.

The chain has TRBV2 and TRBJ1-1, with 7 bases identical to TRBD1. Germline V gene data show CDR1 as SNHLY and CDR2 as FYNNEI. With V trimmed by 7 bases and J by 5 bases, 4 bases remained unmatched. The CDR3 has 12 amino acids. The CDR3 nucleotides read TGTGCCAGCACTATGACAGGGACTGAAGCTTTCTTT. Its protein product is CASTMTGTEAFF.

The chain uses TRBV15 and TRBJ1-4; TRBD1 agrees at 7 bases. This CDR3 has 14 residues. Looked up from germline, CDR1 is LNHNV and CDR2 is YYDKDF (reference sequence). V gave up 6 bases and J gave up 10 bases; unmatched junction bases: 11. CDR3 sequence (DNA): TGTGCCACCAGTCCGGGACAGACGTATGTAAAACTGTTTTTT. It codes for CATSPGQTYVKLFF.

The rearrangement joins TRBV5-4 to TRBJ1-1; 8 nucleotides match TRBD1. V shed 5 bases and J 3 bases; nucleotides not matched to a gene: 15. The germline V gene encodes CDR1 SGHNT and CDR2 YYREEE (reference sequence). This CDR3 has 17 amino acids. The CDR3 region has the DNA TGTGCCAGCAGTAGCAGGACAGGGCCAAAAGGGGACACTGAAGCTTTCTTT. It translates to CASSSRTGPKGDTEAFF.

The V gene is TRBV6-5, the J gene TRBJ2-3; a possible D gene is TRBD2 (6 bases). Germline CDR1 and CDR2: MNHEY and SVGAGI. Trimming removed 6 bases from V and 9 bases from J, with 13 bases in between. This CDR3 has 12 amino acids. Written as DNA, the CDR3 is TGTGCCAGCAGGGGGGACTCTCAGACGCAGTATTTT. This gives the protein CASRGDSQTQYF.

This clone was seen a handful of times. The chain joins TRBV2 to TRBJ1-6, with TRBD1 matching 10 bases. This CDR3 is built from 14 residues. CDR1 SNHLY and CDR2 FYNNEI come from the germline V gene. The ends lost 7 bases at V and 18 bases at J; junction bases unmatched: 15. Here the CDR3 DNA reads TGTGCCAGCACCCTCCAGGGACAGGGGCTCCCTCCCCACTTT. This sequence encodes CASTLQGQGLPPHF.

This CDR3 is CASSGGRMNTEAFF. The CDR3 DNA sequence: TGTGCCAGTAGTGGAGGGAGGATGAACACTGAAGCTTTCTTT. This sequence joins TRBV19 and TRBJ1-1; D remains ambiguous. In germline, CDR1 is LNHDA, CDR2 SQIVND (reference sequence). Trimming removed 5 bases from V and 0 bases from J, with 10 bases in between. The CDR3 loop spans 14 amino acids.

J is TRBJ2-1 and V is TRBV24-1; D is possibly TRBD2 (6 bases). The CDR3 totals 16 residues. The V gene's germline CDR1 is KGHDR and CDR2 SFDVKD. Trimming removed 4 bases from V and 0 bases from J, with 12 bases in between. CDR3 loop: CATSEGGGVSYNEQFF. The CDR3 DNA reads TGTGCCACCAGTGAAGGAGGCGGGGTCTCCTACAATGAGCAGTTCTTC.

V gene TRBV30 combines with J gene TRBJ1-1, with D maybe TRBD1 (5 bases). V was shortened by 4 bases and J by 11 bases, with 23 bases between the two germline ends. CDR3 size: 14 residues. CDR1 and CDR2 (germline): GTSNPN, SVGIG (reference sequence). The CDR3 protein is CAWMYGLPREGAFF. The CDR3 region has the DNA TGTGCCTGGATGTACGGGCTACCGCGGGAGGGGGCTTTCTTT.

On this clone itself: Different DNA sequences within this sample yield the same CDR3. The rearrangement links TRBV7-8 to TRBJ1-1, with 7 bases aligning to TRBD1. Germline CDR1 and CDR2: SGHVS and FQNEAQ. After removal of 1 base from V and 1 base from J, the junction contained 3 bases not matched to a gene. This CDR3 spans 15 amino acids. CDR3 sequence (DNA): TGTGCCAGCAGCTTAGTACCAGGGGGGAACACTGAAGCTTTCTTT. Its protein product is CASSLVPGGNTEAFF.

The rearrangement links TRBV11-2 to TRBJ2-7, with a weak D call TRBD2 (7 bases). The V gene lost 6 bases and the J gene lost 2 bases, with 8 bases spanning the gap. In germline, CDR1 is SGHAT, CDR2 FQNNGV. This CDR3 spans 12 amino acids. CDR3 DNA: TGTGCCAGCAGGGGGGGGCCCTACGAGCAGTACTTC. Protein: CASRGGPYEQYF.

This clone has just a few counts. V is TRBV30 and J is TRBJ1-6; a possible D gene is TRBD1 (6 bases). There are 13 residues in the CDR3. Germline CDR1 reads GTSNPN; CDR2 reads SVGIG (reference sequence). Trimming took off 3 bases at V and 7 bases at J, with 10 bases between the two ends. For the CDR3, the DNA is TGTGCCTGGAGGCCAGGGGAAAATTCACCCCTCCACTTT. Its protein product is CAWRPGENSPLHF.

The chain combines TRBV4-3 with TRBJ2-7; D is unclear. Germline lookup yields CDR1 LGHNA and CDR2 YSLEER. The CDR3 spans 15 residues. V shed 0 bases and J shed 3 bases, with 12 bases lying between them. Here the CDR3 reads CASSQDLRQDYEQYF. CDR3 nucleotides: TGCGCCAGCAGCCAAGATTTAAGGCAGGACTACGAGCAGTACTTC.